This TCR beta chain was retrieved from a study of post-analysis software for immune sequencing data. Trimming shortened V by 8 bases and J by 7 bases, and 18 bases separated the two germline ends. CDR3 length: 14 residues. Germline values: CDR1 ENHRY, CDR2 SYGVKD. Study-wide results and limits: The study found TRBV5-6, TRBV5-1 and TRBV20-1 among 5 or 6 TRBV segments more frequent in patients than controls.

Prepared TCR beta cDNA libraries contained unique molecular identifiers. TCRdb recomputed calls from the PCR reads with MiXCR, one row per CDR3 protein. The sample lists about 820,000 distinct CDR3 sequences, about 57% seen once, with roughly 4.4% in the top ten. This clonotype was picked up a small number of times. Its specificity is not known. Sample: blood. This chain links TRBV10-3 with TRBJ2-1; TRBD1 might be the D (5 bases). The TCR comes from a girl between 10 and 17 years old with multiple sclerosis. The CDR3 protein is CAISKDTRLNEQFF. In DNA form, the CDR3 reads TGTGCCATCTCGAAGGACACCCGGCTAAATGAGCAGTTCTTC.